The 24 T cell receptor beta chains reported below all come from one sample, sequenced in a study of control samples from healthy donors and cancer patients. The assay was immunoSEQ multiplex PCR, and TCRdb's table has in-frame clones only and misses some. The sample lists 190,000 or so clones; 90% to 95% were seen once. What was sequenced was blood. These receptors came from a man between 18 and 29 years old in good health.

The genes are TRBV6-5 and TRBJ2-1; D perhaps matches TRBD1 (6 bases). Germline CDR1 and CDR2: MNHEY and SVGAGI. V was clipped by 6 bases and J by 4 bases, with 13 bases between them. The CDR3 consists of 14 residues. This CDR3 reads CASRRTEGYNEQFF. The CDR3 DNA is TGTGCCAGCAGGCGGACAGAGGGATACAATGAGCAGTTCTTC.

The V gene is TRBV6-4, the J gene TRBJ2-3, with 8 bases matching TRBD1. J lost 3 bases, V lost 4 bases, and 9 bases had no gene match. Germline V lookup: CDR1 MRHNA, CDR2 SNTAGT. This CDR3 is 16 amino acids long. CDR3 DNA sequence: TGTGCCAGCAGTGCCAACGCGGGGACAGGAACAGATACGCAGTATTTT. Its translation is CASSANAGTGTDTQYF.

This clone was detected only once. The chain is built from TRBV5-1 and TRBJ1-1; tentative D call: TRBD1 (5 bases). Per the germline V gene, CDR1 is SGHRS and CDR2 is YFSETQ. V lost 2 bases, J lost 1 base, and 18 bases lay in between. This CDR3 is 17 amino acids long. The CDR3 nucleotides are TGCGCCAGCAGCTTATCCCGCTTGGGGCAGAGGAACACTGAAGCTTTCTTT. It encodes CASSLSRLGQRNTEAFF. Full variable domain (missing parts from reference TRBV5-1 and TRBJ1-1): KAGVTQTPRYLIKTRGQQVTLSCSPISGHRSVSWYQQTPGQGLQFLFEYFSETQRNKGNFPGRFSGRQFSNSRSEMNVSTLELGDSALYLCASSLSRLGQRNTEAFFGQGTRLTVV.

The V gene is TRBV6-4, the J gene TRBJ1-6; weak D call: TRBD1 (6 bases). This CDR3 contains 15 residues. Per the germline V gene, CDR1 is MRHNA and CDR2 is SNTAGT. V lost 2 bases to trimming and J lost 5 bases, with 10 bases between them. The CDR3 loop reads CASSDGGLHNSPLHF. The CDR3 DNA follows: TGTGCCAGCAGTGACGGGGGCTTACATAATTCACCCCTCCACTTT.

A word on this clone: One end of the junction varies from germline; a read error may be responsible. This rearrangement joins TRBV10-3 to TRBJ1-6; D unresolved. The CDR3 extends over 16 amino acids. The germline V gene has CDR1 ENHRY and CDR2 SYGVKD. For the CDR3, the DNA is TGCGACACCCGGTACAATCCCAGCTCCTATAATTCACCCCTCCACTTT. As protein: CDTRYNPSSYNSPLHF.

This chain uses TRBV18 with TRBJ1-5, with TRBD1 identical over 8 bases. The CDR3 runs to 18 residues. CDR1 and CDR2 from the germline V gene are KGHSH and LQKENI. The J segment lost 2 bases and the V segment lost 2 bases, leaving 11 bases of the junction unmatched. The CDR3 region is CASSPSDRVTEGNQPQHF. The CDR3 nucleotides read TGTGCCAGCTCACCATCGGACAGGGTCACCGAAGGCAATCAGCCCCAGCATTTT.

The chain uses TRBV7-2 and TRBJ1-1; the D is unclear. The CDR3 is made up of 12 amino acids. The V gene lost 5 bases and the J gene lost 6 bases, with 10 bases spanning the gap. Germline V gives CDR1 SGHTA, CDR2 FQGNSA. CDR3 nucleotide sequence: TGTGCCAGCAGCCCTCTATGGGCTGAAGCTTTCTTT. It is translated as CASSPLWAEAFF.

CDR3 protein: CASSAPSDPSGLSTDTQYF. CDR3 nucleotide sequence: TGTGCCAGCAGTGCCCCATCGGACCCTAGCGGGCTGAGCACAGATACGCAGTATTTT. This chain uses TRBV6-4 with TRBJ2-3, with TRBD2 matching over 8 bases. The V segment lost 4 bases and the J segment 0 bases; nucleotides outside the gene matches: 15. The CDR3 has 19 amino acids. Germline lookup yields CDR1 MRHNA and CDR2 SNTAGT.

The chain uses TRBV12-5 and TRBJ1-4; no clear D. V was cut by 8 bases and J by 8 bases, with 18 bases left in between. The length of the CDR3 is 14 residues. CDR1 and CDR2 (germline): LGHNT, FRNRAP. The CDR3 nucleotides are TGTGCTAGTACTCGCGGGGAAGTCGGCGAAAAACTGTTTTTT. It encodes CASTRGEVGEKLFF.

The V and J genes are TRBV4-1 and TRBJ1-1, with 7 nucleotides matching TRBD1. Germline assignment: CDR1 MGHRA and CDR2 YSYEKL. The CDR3 loop spans 15 amino acids. The junction had 11 bases not matched to a gene; V was cut back by 4 bases and J by 6 bases. The DNA of the CDR3 is TGCGCCAGCAGCCCCTTCGGACAGGTTTCATCTGAAGCTTTCTTT. Amino acid sequence: CASSPFGQVSSEAFF.

This clone appeared once. The chain has TRBV24-1 and TRBJ2-3, with 16 nucleotides matching TRBD2. The J segment lost 3 bases and the V segment lost 5 bases, leaving 10 bases of the junction unmatched. CDR1 and CDR2 from the germline V gene are KGHDR and SFDVKD. This CDR3 is 19 amino acids long. The CDR3 DNA is TGTGCCACCAGTGCCCGTACCGGGACTAGCGGGGGGGCAACAGATACGCAGTATTTT. It codes for CATSARTGTSGGATDTQYF.

The V call is TRBV27, the J call TRBJ2-7, with D unclear. The V gene's germline CDR1 is MNHEY and CDR2 SMNVEV (reference sequence). Trimming removed 5 bases from V and 6 bases from J, with 14 bases in between. The CDR3 consists of 13 residues. DNA of the CDR3: TGTGCCAGCAGTCCTCCGAACTCAGTCGAGCAGTACTTC. Encoded protein: CASSPPNSVEQYF.

This chain connects TRBV19 to TRBJ2-6; tentatively, D is TRBD1 (6 bases). V lost 5 bases and J lost 1, with 12 bases in between. Germline CDR1 is LNHDA and CDR2 is SQIVND (reference sequence). The CDR3 is 16 amino acids. CDR3 amino acids: CASSGQSPSGANVLTF. As DNA, the CDR3 is TGTGCCAGTAGTGGACAGAGCCCTTCTGGGGCCAACGTCCTGACTTTC.

V usage is TRBV11-2 and J usage is TRBJ2-5; 8 bases agree with TRBD1. Germline V gene data show CDR1 as SGHAT and CDR2 as FQNNGV. J was trimmed by 1 base and V by 5 bases; bases with no gene match: 9. This CDR3 is 16 amino acids long. The chain's CDR3 is CASSPRTGKFQETQYF. The CDR3 DNA is TGTGCCAGCAGCCCACGGACAGGGAAATTCCAAGAGACCCAGTACTTC. Filled out from reference TRBV11-2 and TRBJ2-5, the complete variable domain reads EAGVAQSPRYKIIEKRQSVAFWCNPISGHATLYWYQQILGQGPKLLIQFQNNGVVDDSQLPKDRFSAERLKGVDSTLKIQPAKLEDSAVYLCASSPRTGKFQETQYFGPGTRLLVL.

The genes are TRBV6-5 and TRBJ1-5; TRBD1 matches at 9 bases. The ends lost 6 bases at V and 7 bases at J; junction bases unmatched: 4. There are 13 residues in the CDR3. Germline CDR1 is MNHEY and CDR2 is SVGAGI. The DNA for the CDR3 is TGTGCCAGCAGGGGACAGGGCGAGCAGCCCCAGCATTTT. Amino acid sequence: CASRGQGEQPQHF.

The CDR3: CATSEPGGRGQPQHF. The DNA of the CDR3 is TGTGCCACCAGTGAACCAGGAGGAAGGGGTCAGCCCCAGCATTTT. V and J are TRBV24-1 and TRBJ1-5; TRBD1 is a possible D gene (5 bases). From germline, CDR1 is KGHDR and CDR2 SFDVKD. The CDR3 extends over 15 amino acids. V lost 4 bases to trimming and J lost 6 bases, with 15 bases between them.

The sample holds one count of this clone. J is TRBJ2-4 and V is TRBV10-2; 16 bases are shared with TRBD2. With V trimmed by 6 bases and J by 15 bases, 11 bases remained unmatched. The CDR3 is made up of 15 amino acids. The germline V gene encodes CDR1 WSHSY and CDR2 SAAADI. This CDR3 is CASSPTPGLAGGRYF. For the CDR3, the DNA is TGCGCCAGCAGCCCTACACCGGGACTAGCGGGGGGGCGGTACTTC.

This chain joins TRBV3-1 (or the pseudogene TRBV3-2) and TRBJ2-1, with TRBD2 as a possible D gene (6 bases). Germline assignment: CDR1 LGHDT and CDR2 YNNKEL (reference sequence). The CDR3 has 12 amino acids. V was shortened by 1 base and J by 12 bases, with 10 bases between the two germline ends. CDR3 loop: CASSQVEGMQFF. The CDR3 nucleotides are TGTGCCAGCAGCCAAGTGGAGGGGATGCAGTTCTTC.

The V and J genes are TRBV6-1 and TRBJ1-1; D gene ambiguous. Per the germline V gene, CDR1 is MNHNS and CDR2 is SASEGT. This CDR3 contains 16 residues. The V end was cut by 0 bases, the J end by 1 base, with 12 bases between. Here the CDR3 DNA reads TGTGCCAGCAGTGAAGCCTTCGATTATCAGAACACTGAAGCTTTCTTT. Encoded protein: CASSEAFDYQNTEAFF.

The CDR3 DNA reads as TGTGCCAGCAGCTCGTTACCGGGACAGGGGGCTTATGGCTACACCTTC. Amino acids: CASSSLPGQGAYGYTF. This chain joins TRBV7-2 and TRBJ1-2, with 12 bases that match TRBD1. The CDR3 contains 16 residues. V shed 4 bases, J shed 5 bases, and the junction held 8 bases outside the gene matches. From germline, CDR1 is SGHTA and CDR2 FQGNSA.

The chain uses TRBV5-1 and TRBJ1-5, with TRBD1 as a possible D gene (5 bases). Per the germline V gene, CDR1 is SGHRS and CDR2 is YFSETQ. V lost 4 bases to trimming and J lost 1 base, with 12 bases between them. The CDR3 contains 15 residues. The CDR3 nucleotides read TGCGCCAGCAGCCCCATGGGGGGGAGCAATCAGCCCCAGCATTTT. As protein: CASSPMGGSNQPQHF.

CDR3 nucleotides: TGTGCCAGCAGTTACTCGGATCCAGGGGGCAACGAGCAGTACTTC. Protein product: CASSYSDPGGNEQYF. The J gene is TRBJ2-7, the V gene TRBV6-5; 8 positions agree with TRBD1. The CDR3 is 15 amino acids. The germline gives CDR1 MNHEY, CDR2 SVGAGI. Germline trimming cut 0 bases from V and 5 bases from J; bases unmatched to any gene: 6.

The chain employs TRBV20-1 and TRBJ2-7; 9 bases map to TRBD2. Germline CDR1 is DFQATT and CDR2 is SNEGSKA (reference sequence). There are 15 residues in the CDR3. V was pared by 3 bases and J by 2 bases, with 8 bases of the junction left unmatched. In DNA, the CDR3 is TGCAGTGCTAGTCCTAGCGGGAACTATACCTACGAGCAGTACTTC. Amino acids: CSASPSGNYTYEQYF.

The rearrangement uses TRBV5-1 and TRBJ1-2; D gene ambiguous. This CDR3 spans 13 amino acids. Germline CDR1 reads SGHRS; CDR2 reads YFSETQ. Trimming shortened V by 4 bases and J by 2 bases, and 9 bases separated the two germline ends. The CDR3 coding sequence is TGCGCCAGCAGCATGGGCTTAAACTATGGCTACACCTTC. Translation gives CASSMGLNYGYTF.